This TCR beta chain derives from a study of PD-L1 blockade in urothelial cancer. Time point: peripheral blood 6 weeks after treatment start. Measured with immunoSEQ multiplex PCR; TCRdb has only the in-frame clones, and not every one. The sample comprises about 48,000 clones, approximately 80% of which are singletons, and roughly 10% rests with the top ten. The CDR3 contains 13 residues. V lost 0 bases and J 3 bases, leaving 4 bases between the germline ends. CDR1 and CDR2 from the germline V gene are SGDLS and YYNGEE. The sequence was obtained from a man between 65 and 85 years old with urothelial cancer. V gene TRBV9 combines with J gene TRBJ2-1; D remains unclear. This material consisted of PBMCs, taken around atezolizumab (anti-PD-L1) treatment. CDR3 region: CASSVELYNEQFF. The CDR3 region has the DNA TGTGCCAGCAGCGTAGAACTCTACAATGAGCAGTTCTTC.